One sample yielded the 8 T cell receptor beta chains listed below, sequenced in a study of blood T cell repertoires in COVID-19. Measured with immunoSEQ multiplex PCR; TCRdb has only the in-frame clones, and not every one. The sample shows about 400,000 clones, 80% to 90% of them seen only once. Sequencing was performed on peripheral blood. These receptor sequences come from a woman aged 25 to 45 with active or convalescent COVID-19.

V and J are TRBV5-6 and TRBJ2-7, with 8 bases that match TRBD2. J was trimmed by 2 bases and V by 4 bases; bases with no gene match: 8. Per the germline V gene, CDR1 is SGHDT and CDR2 is YYEEEE. The CDR3 spans 15 residues. CDR3 loop: CASSPIAGTTYEQYF. CDR3 DNA: TGTGCCAGCAGCCCAATAGCGGGGACTACCTACGAGCAGTACTTC.

CDR3 sequence reads: CASDPGPQDQPQHF. The DNA for the CDR3 is TGTGCCAGCGACCCGGGTCCTCAAGATCAGCCCCAGCATTTT. The chain carries TRBV2 and TRBJ1-5, with D unresolved. In germline, CDR1 is SNHLY, CDR2 FYNNEI. Trimming took off 8 bases at V and 5 bases at J, with 16 bases between the two ends. The length of the CDR3 is 14 residues.

This clone was detected once. The chain uses TRBV28 and TRBJ1-3; D uncertain. Trimming shortened V by 3 bases and J by 3 bases, and 12 bases separated the two germline ends. The CDR3 runs to 15 residues. The V gene's germline CDR1 is MDHEN and CDR2 SYDVKM. The CDR3 loop reads CASSFEGLSGNTIYF. The CDR3 coding sequence is TGTGCCAGCAGTTTCGAGGGTTTGAGTGGAAACACCATATATTTT.

The J gene is TRBJ2-3, the V gene TRBV6-5; TRBD1 matches 8 bases. The CDR3 sequence is 16 residues long. After removal of 0 bases from V and 5 bases from J, the junction contained 7 bases not matched to a gene. The germline V gene encodes CDR1 MNHEY and CDR2 SVGAGI. In DNA form, the CDR3 reads TGTGCCAGCAGTTACTCGGGACAGGTGGAGAGAGATACGCAGTATTTT. This encodes CASSYSGQVERDTQYF.

This clone was recorded once. This sample also contains other DNA sequences that code for the same CDR3. The chain uses TRBV30 and TRBJ2-1; 7 nucleotides line up with TRBD1. The CDR3 has 12 residues. Germline V lookup: CDR1 GTSNPN, CDR2 SVGIG (reference sequence). V lost 4 bases and J lost 6; bases outside the gene matches: 3. This CDR3 reads CAWNRGGNEQFF. CDR3 in DNA: TGTGCCTGGAACAGGGGTGGCAATGAGCAGTTCTTC.

Concerning this clone itself: Other nucleotide sequences from this sample produce the same CDR3. The V gene is TRBV5-6, the J gene TRBJ2-7; a possible D gene is TRBD1 (6 bases). This CDR3 contains 13 residues. Trimming left V 2 bases short and J 4 bases short, with 10 bases between. Germline V gives CDR1 SGHDT, CDR2 YYEEEE. The CDR3 DNA reads TGTGCCAGCAGCTTTGGGGGCTCGTACGAGCAGTACTTC. Its protein product is CASSFGGSYEQYF.

This clone showed up just a few times. This chain connects TRBV4-2 to TRBJ1-2; D not resolved. The CDR3 is 15 amino acids. Trimming took 0 bases from V and 4 from J, leaving 12 bases between them. Germline CDR1 is LGHNA and CDR2 is YNFKEQ. The CDR3 loop is CASSQDQAGSYGYTF. CDR3 sequence (DNA): TGTGCCAGCAGCCAAGATCAGGCCGGATCCTATGGCTACACCTTC.

The rearrangement joins TRBV6-4 to TRBJ2-1; D is perhaps TRBD2 (5 bases). The length of the CDR3 is 15 residues. Germline CDR1 MRHNA, CDR2 SNTAGT. The V end was cut by 3 bases, the J end by 1 base, with 10 bases between. This chain's CDR3 is CASSERDGSYNEQFF. CDR3 DNA sequence: TGTGCCAGCAGTGAACGGGATGGGTCCTACAATGAGCAGTTCTTC.